The clone carrying this TCR beta chain has only a few counts. What it recognizes is unknown. A much larger clonotype is one base distant, so this may be a read error. The study based diagnoses on clinical symptoms, serum thyroxine and TRAb, thyroid ultrasound and orbital computed tomography. Fresh peripheral blood, roughly 10 ml of it, supplied the PBMCs. This specimen comes from a study of T cells in Graves' hyperthyroidism and ophthalmopathy. The study, taken as a whole, reports: Most thyroid clonotypes expanded above 0.001 were also detected in blood.

Authors of the study amplified TCR beta CDR3 regions from RNA transcripts. The HTBI set primed first-round TCR CDR3 RT-PCR. Each CDR3 protein is one row after TCRdb ran MiXCR on the multiplex PCR reads. This table has a few hundred thousand distinct CDR3 sequences, around 14% appearing once. The CDR3 is 18 residues long. This receptor was identified in a woman in her 30s with Graves' hyperthyroidism that later progressed to Graves' ophthalmopathy. The V gene is TRBV12-3 or TRBV12-4, the J gene TRBJ2-5, with D perhaps matching TRBD1 or TRBD2 (6 bases each). Specimen: blood. CDR3 sequence (DNA): TGTGCCGGCAGTTTAGCCCTCGGGGGCAGGGGAGGTGGGGAGACCCAGTACTTC. Its translation: CAGSLALGGRGGGETQYF.